The 15 T cell receptor beta chains reported below all come from one sample, sequenced in a study of Ad26.COV2.S vaccination and SARS-CoV-2 variants. The assay was immunoSEQ multiplex PCR, and TCRdb's table has in-frame clones only and misses some. In the table there are some 640,000 clones, 89% of which are singletons. Treatment of the sample: roughly 19 received Ad26.COV2.S at low or high dose, single or two shots; 5 received placebo; per-sample allocation not given. After the first vaccine or placebo injection, samples were drawn on day 63. The specimen comprised peripheral blood, sampled in a trial of Ad26.COV2.S vaccine versus placebo. These receptors were collected from a person aged 18-65 years who received the Ad26.COV2.S COVID-19 vaccine or a placebo.

The chain combines TRBV29-1 with TRBJ2-1, with D tentatively TRBD1 (6 bases). Germline V gene data show CDR1 as SQVTM and CDR2 as ANQGSEA. The CDR3 extends over 13 amino acids. V shed 1 base and J shed 9 bases, with 13 bases lying between them. The CDR3 loop reads CSVEGPQGFEQFF. CDR3 nucleotide sequence: TGCAGCGTTGAAGGGCCTCAGGGGTTTGAGCAGTTCTTC.

For this clone: The sample holds other DNA sequences that translate to the same CDR3. This sequence joins TRBV30 and TRBJ2-7; D remains ambiguous. Between the trimmed V and J ends, which lost 0 bases and 4 bases, there was a span of 4 bases. Germline V gene sequence: CDR1 GTSNPN, CDR2 SVGIG (reference sequence). CDR3 length equals 11 residues. The CDR3 region is CAWSVSYEQYF. The CDR3 DNA follows: TGTGCCTGGAGTGTATCGTACGAGCAGTACTTC.

Worth noting for this clone: This sample includes further DNA sequences coding for the same CDR3. The gene calls are TRBV12-3 or TRBV12-4 and TRBJ1-2; 8 nucleotides align to TRBD1. The V segment lost 5 bases and the J segment 2 bases; nucleotides outside the gene matches: 1. The CDR3 is made up of 13 amino acids. The CDR3 DNA sequence: TGTGCCAGCAGTCCAGGGGGCAACTATGGCTACACCTTC. Its protein product is CASSPGGNYGYTF.

The genes are TRBV3-1 (or the pseudogene TRBV3-2) and TRBJ2-7; D gene uncertain. Germline loops: CDR1 LGHDT, CDR2 YNNKEL (reference sequence). V was shortened by 1 base and J by 0 bases, with 10 bases between the two germline ends. The CDR3 extends over 15 amino acids. CDR3: CASSQGRRTSYEQYF. In nucleotides, the CDR3 is TGTGCCAGCAGCCAAGGACGGCGCACCTCCTACGAGCAGTACTTC.

This clone occurred a few times. The V call is TRBV7-9, the J call TRBJ2-7; D gene ambiguous. Germline V lookup: CDR1 SEHNR, CDR2 FQNEAQ (reference sequence). V was cut by 4 bases and J by 4 bases, with 14 bases left in between. This CDR3 contains 14 residues. The CDR3 coding sequence is TGTGCCAGCAGCTCGTTCACAGCTGGGTACGAGCAGTACTTC. This sequence encodes CASSSFTAGYEQYF.

The chain links TRBV7-2 to TRBJ2-5, with D perhaps TRBD1 (6 bases). The CDR3 sequence is 14 residues long. Trimming shortened V by 5 bases and J by 5 bases, and 15 bases separated the two germline ends. CDR1 is SGHTA, CDR2 FQGNSA, per germline. CDR3 region: CASSAQGSKETQYF. CDR3 nucleotides: TGTGCCAGCAGCGCCCAGGGGTCTAAGGAGACCCAGTACTTC.

This clone was recorded only once. The chain is built from TRBV2 and TRBJ1-5; D ambiguous. V lost 0 bases, J lost 5 bases, and 8 bases lay in between. The germline V gene encodes CDR1 SNHLY and CDR2 FYNNEI. CDR3 size: 14 residues. CDR3 in amino acids: CASSEATYHQPQHF. DNA for the CDR3: TGTGCCAGCAGTGAAGCGACATACCATCAGCCCCAGCATTTT. The variable domain in full, with the rest retrieved from reference TRBV2 and TRBJ1-5, is EPEVTQTPSHQVTQMGQEVILRCVPISNHLYFYWYRQILGQKVEFLVSFYNNEISEKSEIFDDQFSVERPDGSNFTLKIRSTKLEDSAMYFCASSEATYHQPQHFGDGTRLSIL.

The chain recombines TRBV4-2 with TRBJ1-5, with no clear D. The V gene's germline CDR1 is LGHNA and CDR2 YNFKEQ. This CDR3 contains 16 residues. Trimming stripped 0 bases from V and 4 bases from J, with 13 bases between. Here the CDR3 reads CASSQDLPTYNQPQHF. The DNA for the CDR3 is TGTGCCAGCAGCCAAGACCTACCGACTTATAATCAGCCCCAGCATTTT.

The V gene is TRBV6-2 or TRBV6-3, the J gene TRBJ2-2; tentative D call: TRBD2 (6 bases). The ends were cut back, 0 bases at V and 1 base at J, with 9 bases in the middle. The germline V gene has CDR1 MNHEY and CDR2 SVGEGT. The CDR3 loop spans 16 amino acids. CDR3 DNA: TGTGCCAGCAGTTACTCCGGGACTGTGAACACCGGGGAGCTGTTTTTT. Translated, it gives CASSYSGTVNTGELFF.

V and J are TRBV28 and TRBJ2-3, with D uncertain. The CDR3 totals 16 residues. V shed 5 bases and J shed 8 bases, with 23 bases lying between them. Germline V gives CDR1 MDHEN, CDR2 SYDVKM. CDR3 in amino acids: CASSPAGSSSGGTQYF. In nucleotides, the CDR3 is TGTGCCAGCAGTCCCGCCGGCAGTAGCTCCGGTGGTACGCAGTATTTT. The whole variable domain, filled in from reference TRBV28 and TRBJ2-3, reads DVKVTQSSRYLVKRTGEKVFLECVQDMDHENMFWYRQDPGLGLRLIYFSYDVKMKEKGDIPEGYSVSREKKERFSLILESASTNQTSMYLCASSPAGSSSGGTQYFGPGTRLTVL.

This clone has only a few counts. V is TRBV5-1 and J is TRBJ1-2; unclear D gene. CDR3 size: 13 residues. Per germline, CDR1 SGHRS and CDR2 YFSETQ. V lost 4 bases and J lost 5, with 12 bases in between. The CDR3 sequence: CASSQDGKYGYTF. CDR3 DNA sequence: TGCGCCAGCAGCCAGGACGGGAAATATGGCTACACCTTC.

The chain uses TRBV9 and TRBJ1-3; 7 bases fit TRBD1. Germline values: CDR1 SGDLS, CDR2 YYNGEE. Unmatched junction bases numbered 8, after V lost 0 bases and J lost 2 bases. The CDR3 is made up of 17 amino acids. The CDR3 protein is CASSVDEVRGTGNTIYF. The CDR3 nucleotides are TGTGCCAGCAGCGTAGACGAGGTCAGGGGGACTGGAAACACCATATATTTT.

Here the CDR3 DNA reads TGTGCCAGCAGCTTTCAGGGCTTGAGGGCCGAGCAGTACTTC. It translates to CASSFQGLRAEQYF. J is TRBJ2-7 and V is TRBV7-2; perhaps D is TRBD1 or TRBD2 (5 bases each). This CDR3 is built from 14 residues. Germline V CDR1 and CDR2: SGHTA, FQGNSA. Trimming shortened V by 3 bases and J by 6 bases, and 15 bases separated the two germline ends.

CDR3 nucleotide sequence: TGCAGCGTTCGCGCAGGGTTGGCCTACGAGCAGTACTTC. Its protein is CSVRAGLAYEQYF. The chain uses TRBV29-1 and TRBJ2-7, with D perhaps matching TRBD1 (5 bases). V was clipped by 5 bases and J by 2 bases, with 13 bases between them. The germline CDR1 and CDR2 sequences are SQVTM and ANQGSEA. The CDR3 covers 13 residues.

The genes are TRBV11-3 and TRBJ2-5; no firm D call. Trimming removed 2 bases at V and 7 bases at J, with 14 bases between. The V gene's germline CDR1 is SGHNT and CDR2 YENEEA. This CDR3 contains 14 residues. In DNA form, the CDR3 reads TGTGCCAGCAGCTTACCTGACGCTCCGGGGACCCAGTACTTC. Encoded protein: CASSLPDAPGTQYF.